This T cell receptor (beta chain) was documented in a study of T cell responses to AZD1222 COVID-19 vaccine. On this clone itself: Its specificity is unknown.

Points from the study as a whole: The donor cohort was predominantly white British with a female majority, and clonal diversity may have been underestimated. Among those given AZD1222, only 6 or 7 were seropositive at baseline. The repertoires were collected only after the peak T cell response.

CDR1 LGHDT and CDR2 YNNKEL come from the germline V gene (reference sequence). This CDR3 has 17 amino acids. Unmatched junction bases numbered 3, after V lost 1 base and J lost 0 bases. Method: immunoSEQ multiplex PCR; TCRdb's copy keeps in-frame clones and lacks some. Here the sample spans 120,000 to 150,000 clones, under 95% being singletons. The sequenced sample was peripheral blood, obtained on day 0 of MenACWY control vaccination. The chain carries TRBV3-1 (or the pseudogene TRBV3-2) and TRBJ2-6; TRBD1 matches 7 bases. This receptor was taken from an adult in good health. CDR3 sequence reads: CASSQGQGYSGANVLTF. The CDR3 nucleotides read TGTGCCAGCAGCCAAGGACAGGGCTACTCTGGGGCCAACGTCCTGACTTTC.